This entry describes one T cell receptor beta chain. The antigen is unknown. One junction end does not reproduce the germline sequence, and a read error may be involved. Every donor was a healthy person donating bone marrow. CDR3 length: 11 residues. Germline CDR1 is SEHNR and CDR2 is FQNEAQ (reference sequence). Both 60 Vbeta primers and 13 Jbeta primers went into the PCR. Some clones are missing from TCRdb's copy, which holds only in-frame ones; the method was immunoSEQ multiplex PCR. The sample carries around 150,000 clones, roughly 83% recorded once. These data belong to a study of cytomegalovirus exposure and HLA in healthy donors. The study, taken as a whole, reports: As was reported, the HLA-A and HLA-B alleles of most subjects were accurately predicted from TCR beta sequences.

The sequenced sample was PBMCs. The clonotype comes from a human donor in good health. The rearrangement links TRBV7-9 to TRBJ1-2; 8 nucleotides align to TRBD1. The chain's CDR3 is CSSSFGQGLTF. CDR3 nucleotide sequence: TGTTCCAGCAGCTTCGGACAGGGCTTAACCTTC.